This T cell receptor beta chain was retrieved from a study of blood T cells in healthy people across ages. Study information: Capture via template switching afforded approximately one barcoded beta molecule per two T cells.

Per the germline V gene, CDR1 is DFQATT and CDR2 is SNEGSKA (reference sequence). V was clipped by 7 bases and J by 6 bases, with 15 bases between them. This CDR3 is 12 amino acids long. There are a few counts of this clonotype. Primers used in a second PCR of roughly 7 to 12 cycles were a sample-barcoded 5' primer and a J-beta primer mix. TCRdb redid the calling of the 5' RACE reads with MiXCR, one entry per CDR3 protein. The table includes some 640,000 distinct CDR3 sequences, less than 35% detected once. The chain is built from TRBV20-1 and TRBJ1-2; a weak D match, TRBD1 (5 bases). This receptor was identified in a woman of 80 years or more in good health. Specimen: blood. DNA of the CDR3: TGCAGTGGGGGCCCGACGGGTGATGGCTACACCTTC. This sequence encodes CSGGPTGDGYTF.